These 7 T cell receptor beta chains came from one sample sequenced in a study of sequential checkpoint blockade in melanoma. Treatment noted: randomized to nivolumab then ipilimumab (arm A) or the reverse (arm B). Only in-frame clones appear in the TCRdb table, and some are missing; sequencing was by immunoSEQ multiplex PCR. Of 4,500 to 6,000 clones listed, just under 40% were seen once; the top ten hold around 10%. The sample here was tumor tissue (inferred from file names), taken from a patient given nivolumab and ipilimumab in sequence. The receptors come from a human donor with melanoma.

The chain couples TRBV29-1 to TRBJ1-5; tentative D call: TRBD1 (5 bases). Trimming left V 7 bases short and J 3 bases short, with 31 bases between. The CDR3 length is 19 residues. CDR1 SQVTM and CDR2 ANQGSEA come from the germline V gene. CDR3 DNA sequence: TGCAGCGCCGAAAACCACAGAAAGTACTTACAGGTGAACAATCAGCCCCAGCATTTT. It is translated as CSAENHRKYLQVNNQPQHF.

This clone turned up a few times. The genes are TRBV9 and TRBJ2-5, with 11 bases that match TRBD2. Unmatched junction bases numbered 4, after V lost 0 bases and J lost 0 bases. CDR3 length: 17 residues. The V gene's germline CDR1 is SGDLS and CDR2 YYNGEE. CDR3 residues: CASSVALGLADQETQYF. The CDR3, as DNA: TGTGCCAGCAGCGTAGCCCTGGGACTAGCGGACCAAGAGACCCAGTACTTC.

This clone was seen a few times. The chain uses TRBV11-1 and TRBJ2-1, with TRBD2 matching 13 bases. Germline lookup yields CDR1 SGHAT and CDR2 FQDESV (reference sequence). V trimming: 6 bases; J trimming: 4 bases; junction bases outside the gene matches: 9. This CDR3 has 17 amino acids. The CDR3 coding sequence is TGTGCCAGCAGTTCGCTCATGACTAGCGGGAGGTACAATGAGCAGTTCTTC. It yields the protein CASSSLMTSGRYNEQFF.

This clone appeared a few times. The CDR3 is CATQLWGQGTEAFF. CDR3 bases: TGTGCCACCCAGTTGTGGGGGCAAGGGACTGAAGCTTTCTTT. The genes are TRBV6-8 and TRBJ1-1, with D tentatively TRBD1 (6 bases). The ends were cut back, 10 bases at V and 5 bases at J, with 20 bases in the middle. CDR1 MNHGY and CDR2 SAAAGT come from the germline V gene. This CDR3 spans 14 amino acids.

In this sample, this clone turned up a few times. The CDR3 nucleotides are TGTGCCAGCATTCGCCTAGGACAGGGAATGAACACTGAAGCTTTCTTT. Its translation: CASIRLGQGMNTEAFF. The V and J genes are TRBV6-8 and TRBJ1-1, with 8 bases lining up with TRBD1. This CDR3 spans 16 amino acids. Germline-derived CDR1 and CDR2 are MNHGY and SAAAGT. V was pared by 7 bases and J by 0 bases, with 10 bases of the junction left unmatched.

There are a few counts of this clone. V gene TRBV19 combines with J gene TRBJ1-2; TRBD1 is a possible D gene (6 bases). V was shortened by 1 base and J by 5 bases, with 11 bases between the two germline ends. The CDR3 is made up of 14 amino acids. Germline V gene data show CDR1 as LNHDA and CDR2 as SQIVND (reference sequence). The CDR3 spells CASSIGRDRYGYTF. The CDR3 nucleotides are TGTGCCAGTAGTATAGGCCGAGACAGGTATGGCTACACCTTC.

This clone was counted between two and nine times. This chain uses TRBV28 with TRBJ2-6, with D perhaps matching TRBD2 (6 bases). Between the trimmed V and J ends, which lost 5 bases and 2 bases, there was a span of 10 bases. Germline CDR1 is MDHEN and CDR2 is SYDVKM. This CDR3 has 15 residues. Written as DNA, the CDR3 is TGTGCCAGCAGTCCCCCGGGGGCTGGGGCCAACGTCCTGACTTTC. This encodes CASSPPGAGANVLTF. Filled out from reference TRBV28 and TRBJ2-6, the complete variable domain reads DVKVTQSSRYLVKRTGEKVFLECVQDMDHENMFWYRQDPGLGLRLIYFSYDVKMKEKGDIPEGYSVSREKKERFSLILESASTNQTSMYLCASSPPGAGANVLTFGAGSRLTVL.